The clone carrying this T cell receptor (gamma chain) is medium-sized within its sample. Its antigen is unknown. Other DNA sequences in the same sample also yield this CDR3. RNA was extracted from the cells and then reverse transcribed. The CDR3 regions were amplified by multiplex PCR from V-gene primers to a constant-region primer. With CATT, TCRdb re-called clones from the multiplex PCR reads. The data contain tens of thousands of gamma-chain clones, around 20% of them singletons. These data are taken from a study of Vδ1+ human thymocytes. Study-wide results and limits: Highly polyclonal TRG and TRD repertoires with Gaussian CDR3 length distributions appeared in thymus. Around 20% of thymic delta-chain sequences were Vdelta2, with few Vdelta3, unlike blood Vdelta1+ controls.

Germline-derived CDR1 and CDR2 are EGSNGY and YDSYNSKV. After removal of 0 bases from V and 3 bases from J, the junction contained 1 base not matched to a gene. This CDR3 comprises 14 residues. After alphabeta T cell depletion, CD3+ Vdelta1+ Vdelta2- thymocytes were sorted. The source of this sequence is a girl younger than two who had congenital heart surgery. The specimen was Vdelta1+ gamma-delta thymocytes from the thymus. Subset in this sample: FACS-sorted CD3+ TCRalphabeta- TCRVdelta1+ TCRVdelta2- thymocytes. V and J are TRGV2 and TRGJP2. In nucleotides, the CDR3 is TGTGCCACCTGGGACGGGCGTAGTGATTGGATCAAGACGTTT. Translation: CATWDGRSDWIKTF.